Shown below are 18 T cell receptor beta chains from a single sample sequenced in a study of T cell clusters in autoimmune cytopenias. Approximately 36,000 genome equivalents of blood DNA were amplified for TRB. TRB rearrangements were amplified by touch-down multiplex PCR with mixed TRB-A/B primers. TCRdb derives one entry per CDR3 protein from the multiplex PCR reads, leaving out DNA. The table for this sample gives 4,200 or so distinct CDR3 sequences. These data were likewise used in another study, on T cell repertoires in aging, cancer and after chemotherapy.

Sequenced sample: peripheral blood. The receptors derive from a human donor in good health.

This clonotype is identified as medium-sized (0.01 to 0.1%) from frequency. CDR3 in amino acids: CASSLFGWGSGNTIYF. J is TRBJ1-3 and V is TRBV7-2. This CDR3 region has 16 residues. CDR1 and CDR2 from the germline V gene are SGHTA and FQGNSA.

This clonotype ranks as medium-sized in terms of frequency. The chain joins TRBV19 to TRBJ2-6; there is no DNA to check the TCRdb D call of TRBD1. Germline-derived CDR1 and CDR2 are LNHDA and SQIVND (reference sequence). The CDR3 extends over 15 amino acids. The CDR3 protein is CASTDRGAGANVLTF.

Judged by frequency, this clonotype is medium-sized (0.01 to 0.1%). This rearrangement joins TRBV19 to TRBJ1-6; the TRBD1 assignment by TCRdb is unverifiable without DNA. The CDR3 sequence is 14 residues long. The germline CDR1 and CDR2 sequences are LNHDA and SQIVND (reference sequence). The CDR3 here is CASSSGQANSPLHF.

Considering frequency, this clonotype is medium-sized (0.01 to 0.1%). The chain employs TRBV13 and TRBJ1-2; no DNA is available, so the TRBD1 call from TCRdb remains unchecked. The CDR3 is made up of 14 amino acids. Germline CDR1 PRHDT, CDR2 FYEKMQ (reference sequence). The chain's CDR3 is CASSLRQYNYGYTF. Combining the CDR3 with reference TRBV13 and TRBJ1-2 gives the whole variable domain AAGVIQSPRHLIKEKRETATLKCYPIPRHDTVYWYQQGPGQDPQFLISFYEKMQSDKGSIPDRFSAQQFSDYHSELNMSSLELGDSALYFCASSLRQYNYGYTFGSGTRLTVV.

This clonotype is classed as medium-sized by frequency. This chain connects TRBV6-1 to TRBJ1-5; TCRdb picks TRBD1, but there is no DNA to check that call. Looked up from germline, CDR1 is MNHNS and CDR2 is SASEGT. The CDR3 is 16 amino acids. CDR3: CASTPGRGPNNQPQHF.

This clonotype counts as medium-sized (0.01 to 0.1%) by frequency. The rearrangement joins TRBV7-9 to TRBJ1-1; TCRdb's D call of TRBD1 is untestable without DNA. The CDR3 loop spans 17 amino acids. CDR1 is SEHNR and CDR2 is FQNEAQ in the germline V gene (reference sequence). The CDR3 sequence is CASSSNPDRGEGTEAFF.

The CDR3 protein is CASSGGNTGELFF. The chain uses TRBV5-1 and TRBJ2-2; TCRdb calls TRBD1, which cannot be checked without DNA. Germline CDR1 reads SGHRS; CDR2 reads YFSETQ. The CDR3 spans 13 residues.

Judged by frequency, this clonotype is medium-sized. The genes are TRBV19 and TRBJ1-2. The CDR3 runs 15 residues. Per the germline V gene, CDR1 is LNHDA and CDR2 is SQIVND (reference sequence). CDR3 region: CASTLVGGEDYGYTF.

The chain has TRBV10-1 and TRBJ1-1; no DNA is available, so the TRBD1 call from TCRdb remains unchecked. The CDR3 is made up of 12 amino acids. The V gene's germline CDR1 is WNHNN and CDR2 SYGVQD (reference sequence). Here the CDR3 reads CASSGGEQRAFF.

The V and J genes are TRBV5-1 and TRBJ1-3; TCRdb selects TRBD1, and the lack of DNA leaves this call unchecked. In germline, CDR1 is SGHRS, CDR2 YFSETQ. This CDR3 region has 14 residues. The CDR3 loop is CASSVQGAGNTIYF.

Judged by frequency, this clonotype is medium-sized. The J gene is TRBJ1-2, the V gene TRBV19; TCRdb gives TRBD1 as the D gene, but with no DNA this cannot be confirmed. This CDR3 has 15 residues. The V gene's germline CDR1 is LNHDA and CDR2 SQIVND (reference sequence). The CDR3 sequence: CASSSQGRRGYGYTF.

The chain carries TRBV24-1 and TRBJ2-2. CDR3 length: 13 amino acids. Looked up from germline, CDR1 is KGHDR and CDR2 is SFDVKD. CDR3: CATSQFGTGELFF.

The V and J genes are TRBV11-1 and TRBJ1-1. Per the germline V gene, CDR1 is SGHAT and CDR2 is FQDESV (reference sequence). This CDR3 is 13 amino acids long. The chain's CDR3 is CASSLVKNTEAFF.

The CDR3: CASSNFQGEVQFF. The chain employs TRBV6-4 and TRBJ2-1; the D call from TCRdb, TRBD1, cannot be confirmed without DNA. CDR3 length: 13 amino acids. Germline V gene sequence: CDR1 MRHNA, CDR2 SNTAGT.

This clonotype is identified as medium-sized (0.01 to 0.1%) from frequency. V and J are TRBV30 and TRBJ1-1. CDR1 and CDR2 (germline): GTSNPN, SVGIG (reference sequence). The CDR3 is 13 amino acids. This chain's CDR3 is CAWSVQGSTEAFF. Filled out from reference TRBV30 and TRBJ1-1, the complete variable domain reads SQTIHQWPATLVQPVGSPLSLECTVEGTSNPNLYWYRQAAGRGLQLLFYSVGIGQISSEVPQNLSASRPQDRQFILSSKKLLLSDSGFYLCAWSVQGSTEAFFGQGTRLTVV.

This chain links TRBV10-3 with TRBJ2-5; TCRdb proposes TRBD1, but this gene call is untestable without DNA. There are 12 residues in the CDR3. Germline V gives CDR1 ENHRY, CDR2 SYGVKD. The CDR3 loop reads CAITRGKETQYF.

This sequence joins TRBV5-1 and TRBJ2-5; TCRdb designates TRBD1, a call that cannot be tested without DNA. The CDR3 extends over 16 amino acids. The germline V gene encodes CDR1 SGHRS and CDR2 YFSETQ. CDR3 sequence reads: CASSPDIFRVQETQYF.

Frequency places this clonotype as medium-sized (0.01 to 0.1%). The chain carries TRBV19 and TRBJ1-2; TCRdb's assignment of TRBD1 cannot be checked, as there is no DNA. Looked up from germline, CDR1 is LNHDA and CDR2 is SQIVND (reference sequence). The CDR3 runs 16 residues. The chain's CDR3 is CASSIGGTGWAYGYTF. Full variable domain (missing parts from reference TRBV19 and TRBJ1-2): DGGITQSPKYLFRKEGQNVTLSCEQNLNHDAMYWYRQDPGQGLRLIYYSQIVNDFQKGDIAEGYSVSREKKESFPLTVTSAQKNPTAFYLCASSIGGTGWAYGYTFGSGTRLTVV.